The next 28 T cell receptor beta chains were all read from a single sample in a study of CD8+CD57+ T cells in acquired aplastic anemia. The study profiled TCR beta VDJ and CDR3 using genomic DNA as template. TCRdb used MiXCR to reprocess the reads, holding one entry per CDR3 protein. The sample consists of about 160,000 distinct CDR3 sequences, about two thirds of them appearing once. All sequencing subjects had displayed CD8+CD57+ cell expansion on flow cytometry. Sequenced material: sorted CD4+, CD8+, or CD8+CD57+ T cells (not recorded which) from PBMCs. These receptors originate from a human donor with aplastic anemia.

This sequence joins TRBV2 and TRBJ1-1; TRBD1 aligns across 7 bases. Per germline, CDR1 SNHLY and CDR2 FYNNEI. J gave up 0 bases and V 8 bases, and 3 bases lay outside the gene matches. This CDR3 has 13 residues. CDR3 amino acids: CASEGQLNTEAFF. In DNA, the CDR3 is TGTGCCAGCGAGGGACAGCTGAACACTGAAGCTTTCTTT.

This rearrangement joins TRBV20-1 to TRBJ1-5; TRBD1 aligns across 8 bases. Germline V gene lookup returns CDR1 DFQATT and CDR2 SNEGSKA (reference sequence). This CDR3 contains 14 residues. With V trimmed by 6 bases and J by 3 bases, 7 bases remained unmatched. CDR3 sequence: CSAPTGADNQPQHF. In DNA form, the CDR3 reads TGCAGTGCCCCGACAGGGGCGGACAATCAGCCCCAGCATTTT.

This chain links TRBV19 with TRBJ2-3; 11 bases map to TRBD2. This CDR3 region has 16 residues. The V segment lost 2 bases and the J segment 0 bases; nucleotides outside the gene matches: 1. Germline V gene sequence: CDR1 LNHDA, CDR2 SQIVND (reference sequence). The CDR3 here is CASSILAGGSTDTQYF. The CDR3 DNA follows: TGTGCCAGTAGTATACTAGCGGGAGGCAGCACAGATACGCAGTATTTT.

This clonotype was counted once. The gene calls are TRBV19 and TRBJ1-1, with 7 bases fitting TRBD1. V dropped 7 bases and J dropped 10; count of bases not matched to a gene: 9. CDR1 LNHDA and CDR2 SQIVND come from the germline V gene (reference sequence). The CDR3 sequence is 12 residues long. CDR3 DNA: TGTGCCAGTAACGACAGGGCGCTGACAGCTTTCTTT. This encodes CASNDRALTAFF.

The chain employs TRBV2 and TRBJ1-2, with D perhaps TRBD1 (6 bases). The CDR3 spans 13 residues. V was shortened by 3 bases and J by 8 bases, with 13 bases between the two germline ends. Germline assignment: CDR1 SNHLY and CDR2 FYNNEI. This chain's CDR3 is CASSDLQGGGYTF. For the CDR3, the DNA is TGTGCCAGCAGTGATTTACAGGGTGGGGGCTACACCTTC.

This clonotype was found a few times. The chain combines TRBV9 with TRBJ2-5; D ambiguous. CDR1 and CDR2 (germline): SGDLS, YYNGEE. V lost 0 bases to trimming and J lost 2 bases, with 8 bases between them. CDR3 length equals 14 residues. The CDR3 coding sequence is TGTGCCAGCAGCGTAGGTGGCAGTCAAGAGACCCAGTACTTC. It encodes CASSVGGSQETQYF.

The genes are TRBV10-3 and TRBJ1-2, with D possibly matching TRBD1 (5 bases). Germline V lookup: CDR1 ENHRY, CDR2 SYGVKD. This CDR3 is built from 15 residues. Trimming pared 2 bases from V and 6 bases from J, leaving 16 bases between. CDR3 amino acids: CAISEGRRTSDGYTF. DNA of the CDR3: TGTGCCATCAGTGAGGGTAGAAGGACATCCGATGGCTACACCTTC.

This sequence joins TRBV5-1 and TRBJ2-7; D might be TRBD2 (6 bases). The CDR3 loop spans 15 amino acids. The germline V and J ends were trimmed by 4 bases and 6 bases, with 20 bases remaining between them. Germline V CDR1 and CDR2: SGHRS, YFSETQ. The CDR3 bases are TGCGCCAGCAGCCCTTACTCGGGAGAGGAGAGCGAGCAGTACTTC. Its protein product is CASSPYSGEESEQYF.

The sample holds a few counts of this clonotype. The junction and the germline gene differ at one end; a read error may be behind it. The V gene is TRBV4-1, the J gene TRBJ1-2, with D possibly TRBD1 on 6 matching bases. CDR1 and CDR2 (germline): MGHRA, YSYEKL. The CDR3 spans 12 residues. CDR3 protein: CASSQRGSGYTF. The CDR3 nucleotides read TGTGCCAGCAGCCAGAGGGGGAGTGGCTACACCTTC.

The CDR3 protein is CATSDGTGTYEQYF. CDR3 nucleotides: TGTGCCACCAGTGACGGGACAGGGACCTACGAGCAGTACTTC. The V gene is TRBV24-1, the J gene TRBJ2-7; 9 nucleotides align to TRBD1. The CDR3 spans 14 residues. Germline values: CDR1 KGHDR, CDR2 SFDVKD. V lost 4 bases, J lost 2 bases, and 2 bases stayed unmatched.

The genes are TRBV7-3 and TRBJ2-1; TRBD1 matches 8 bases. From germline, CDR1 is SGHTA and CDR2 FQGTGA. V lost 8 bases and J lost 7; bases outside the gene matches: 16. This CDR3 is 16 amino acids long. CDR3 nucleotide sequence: TGTGCCAGCGACGCTGCCTTAGTCAGGGGGCTAAATGAGCAGTTCTTC. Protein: CASDAALVRGLNEQFF.

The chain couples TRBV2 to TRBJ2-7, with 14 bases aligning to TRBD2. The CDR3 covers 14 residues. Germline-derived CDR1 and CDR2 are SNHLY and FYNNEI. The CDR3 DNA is TGTGCCAGCAGTCGACAGGACCTGACTAGCGGGGGGGCCGTC. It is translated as CASSRQDLTSGGAV.

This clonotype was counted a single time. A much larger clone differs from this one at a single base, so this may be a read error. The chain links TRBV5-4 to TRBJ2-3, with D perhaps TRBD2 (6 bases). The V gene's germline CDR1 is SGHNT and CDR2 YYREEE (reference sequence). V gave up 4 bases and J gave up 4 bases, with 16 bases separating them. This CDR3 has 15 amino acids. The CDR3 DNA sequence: TGTGCCAGCAGCGGCGGGATAGTTAGTCCAGATACGCAGTATTTT. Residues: CASSGGIVSPDTQYF.

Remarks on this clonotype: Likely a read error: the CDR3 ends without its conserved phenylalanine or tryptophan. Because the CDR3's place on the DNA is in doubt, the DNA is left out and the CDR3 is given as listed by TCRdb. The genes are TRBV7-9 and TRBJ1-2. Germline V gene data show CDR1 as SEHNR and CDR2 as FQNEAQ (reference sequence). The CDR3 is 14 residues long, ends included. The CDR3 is CASSQTQMLYGYIL.

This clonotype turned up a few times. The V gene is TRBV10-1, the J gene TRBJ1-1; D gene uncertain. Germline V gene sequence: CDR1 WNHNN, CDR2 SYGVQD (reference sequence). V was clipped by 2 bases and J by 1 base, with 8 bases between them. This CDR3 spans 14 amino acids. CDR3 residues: CASSEGPTNTEAFF. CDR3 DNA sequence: TGCGCCAGCAGTGAGGGACCCACGAACACTGAAGCTTTCTTT.

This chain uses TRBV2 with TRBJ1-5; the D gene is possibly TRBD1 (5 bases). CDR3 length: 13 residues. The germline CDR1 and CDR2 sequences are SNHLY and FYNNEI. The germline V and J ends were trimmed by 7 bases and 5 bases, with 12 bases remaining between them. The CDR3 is CASKTVRDQPQHF. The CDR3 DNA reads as TGTGCCAGCAAGACAGTCCGGGATCAGCCCCAGCATTTT.

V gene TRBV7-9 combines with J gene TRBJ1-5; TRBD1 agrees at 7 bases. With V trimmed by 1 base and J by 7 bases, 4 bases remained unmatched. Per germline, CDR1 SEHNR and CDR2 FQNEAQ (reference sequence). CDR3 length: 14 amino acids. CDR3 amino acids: CASSLGRGDQPQHF. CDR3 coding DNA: TGTGCCAGCAGCTTAGGCAGGGGGGACCAGCCCCAGCATTTT.

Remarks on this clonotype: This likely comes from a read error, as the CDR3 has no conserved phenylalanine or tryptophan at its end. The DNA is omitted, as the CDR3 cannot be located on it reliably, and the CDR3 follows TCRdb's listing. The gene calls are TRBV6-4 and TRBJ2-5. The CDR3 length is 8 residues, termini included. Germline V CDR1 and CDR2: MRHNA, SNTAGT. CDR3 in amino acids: CASSDQAH.

The CDR3 here is CASSRWAENEKLFF. The DNA for the CDR3 is TGTGCCAGTAGTAGATGGGCTGAAAATGAAAAACTGTTTTTT. J is TRBJ1-4 and V is TRBV19; no firm D call. V lost 4 bases and J lost 5, with 11 bases in between. This CDR3 is built from 14 residues. Germline CDR1 LNHDA, CDR2 SQIVND (reference sequence).

The CDR3 reads CSVDEGQLNTEAFF. The CDR3 DNA is TGCAGCGTCGATGAGGGACAGCTGAACACTGAAGCTTTCTTT. V usage is TRBV29-1 and J usage is TRBJ1-1; 7 bases match TRBD1. There are 14 residues in the CDR3. After removal of 6 bases from V and 0 bases from J, the junction contained 7 bases not matched to a gene. Germline loops: CDR1 SQVTM, CDR2 ANQGSEA.

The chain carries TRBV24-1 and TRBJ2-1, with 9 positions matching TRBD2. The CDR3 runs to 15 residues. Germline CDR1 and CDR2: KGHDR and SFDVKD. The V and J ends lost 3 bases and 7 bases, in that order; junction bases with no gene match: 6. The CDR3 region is CATSDLAGLSNEQFF. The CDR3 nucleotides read TGTGCCACCAGTGATCTAGCGGGGTTGAGTAATGAGCAGTTCTTC.

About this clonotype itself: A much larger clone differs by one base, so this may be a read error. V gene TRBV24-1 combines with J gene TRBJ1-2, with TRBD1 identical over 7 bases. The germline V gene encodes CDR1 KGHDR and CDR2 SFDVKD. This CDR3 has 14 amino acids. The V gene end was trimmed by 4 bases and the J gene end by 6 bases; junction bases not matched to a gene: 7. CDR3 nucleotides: TGTGCCACCAGTGAAATTTTAGGGGGCAATGGCTACACCTTC. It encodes CATSEILGGNGYTF.

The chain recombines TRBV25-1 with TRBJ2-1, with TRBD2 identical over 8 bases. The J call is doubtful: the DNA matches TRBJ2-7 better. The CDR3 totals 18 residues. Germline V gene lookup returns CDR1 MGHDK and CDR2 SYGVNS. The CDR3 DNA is TGTGCCAGCATTCTAGGGACTAGTCAACAACCTTCCTACAATGAGCAGTACGTC. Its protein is CASILGTSQQPSYNEQYV.

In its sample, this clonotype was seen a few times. The CDR3 DNA reads as TGTGCCAGCGGGACAGGATTGAACAATCAGCCCCAGCATTTT. It is translated as CASGTGLNNQPQHF. The J gene is TRBJ1-5, the V gene TRBV2; 8 bases match TRBD1. This CDR3 region has 14 residues. J lost 3 bases, V lost 8 bases, and 6 bases had no gene match. Germline-derived CDR1 and CDR2 are SNHLY and FYNNEI.

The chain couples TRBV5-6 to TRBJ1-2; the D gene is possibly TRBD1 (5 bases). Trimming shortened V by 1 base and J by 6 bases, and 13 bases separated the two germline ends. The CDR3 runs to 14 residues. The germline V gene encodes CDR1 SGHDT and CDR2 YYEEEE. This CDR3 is CASSLRQGSHGYTF. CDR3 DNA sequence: TGTGCCAGCAGCTTGAGGCAGGGTTCTCATGGCTACACCTTC. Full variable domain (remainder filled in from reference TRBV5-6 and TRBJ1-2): DAGVTQSPTHLIKTRGQQVTLRCSPKSGHDTVSWYQQALGQGPQFIFQYYEEEERQRGNFPDRFSGHQFPNYSSELNVNALLLGDSALYLCASSLRQGSHGYTFGSGTRLTVV.

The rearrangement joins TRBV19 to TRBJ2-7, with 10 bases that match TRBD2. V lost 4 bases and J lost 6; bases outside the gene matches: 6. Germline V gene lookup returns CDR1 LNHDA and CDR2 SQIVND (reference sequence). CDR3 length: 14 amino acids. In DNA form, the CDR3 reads TGTGCCAGTAGTACCCTAGCGGGAGTTGTCGAGCAGTACTTC. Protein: CASSTLAGVVEQYF.

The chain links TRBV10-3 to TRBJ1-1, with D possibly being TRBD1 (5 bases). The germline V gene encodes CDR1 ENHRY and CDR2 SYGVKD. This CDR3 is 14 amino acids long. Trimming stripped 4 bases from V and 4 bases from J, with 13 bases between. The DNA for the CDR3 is TGTGCCATCAGTGCCGAGGGGCGTCTCACTGAAGCTTTCTTT. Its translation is CAISAEGRLTEAFF.

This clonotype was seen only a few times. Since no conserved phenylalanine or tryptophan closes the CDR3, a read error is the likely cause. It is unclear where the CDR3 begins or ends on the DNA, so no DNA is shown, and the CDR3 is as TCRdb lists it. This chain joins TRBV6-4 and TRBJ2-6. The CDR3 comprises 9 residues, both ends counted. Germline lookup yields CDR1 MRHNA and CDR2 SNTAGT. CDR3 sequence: CASSDSGTS.